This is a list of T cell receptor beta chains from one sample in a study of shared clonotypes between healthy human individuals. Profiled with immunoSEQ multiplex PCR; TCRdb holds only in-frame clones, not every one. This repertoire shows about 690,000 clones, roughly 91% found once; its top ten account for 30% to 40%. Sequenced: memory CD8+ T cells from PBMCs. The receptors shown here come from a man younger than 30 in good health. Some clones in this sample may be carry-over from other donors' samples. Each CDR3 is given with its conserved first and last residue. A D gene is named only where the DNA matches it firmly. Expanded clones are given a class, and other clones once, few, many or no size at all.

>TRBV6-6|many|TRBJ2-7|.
TGTGCCAGCAGTTTCGATGGGATGAGCTCCTACGAGCAGTACTTC
CASSFDGMSSYEQYF
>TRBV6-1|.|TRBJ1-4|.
TGTGCCAGCAGTGAAGCTCAGGGGCCTAATGAAAAACTGTTTTTT
CASSEAQGPNEKLFF
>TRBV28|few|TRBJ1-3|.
TGTGCCAGCAGTTTTACGGGCTACTCTGGAAACACCATATATTTT
CASSFTGYSGNTIYF
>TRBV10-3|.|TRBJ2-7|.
TGTGCCACCGCCAGGGACTCCTACGAGCAGTACTTC
CATARDSYEQYF
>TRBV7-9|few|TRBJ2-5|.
TGTGCCAGCAGCTTCCGGGCAGCGCAATTACAAGAGACCCAGTACTTC
CASSFRAAQLQETQYF
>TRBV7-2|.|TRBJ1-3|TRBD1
TGTGCCAGCAGCCGGACAGGGGCAGGAAACACCATATATTTT
CASSRTGAGNTIYF
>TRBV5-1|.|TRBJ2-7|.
TGCGCCAGCAGCTTTAGCGGTCCTGGGAACGAGCAGTACTTC
CASSFSGPGNEQYF
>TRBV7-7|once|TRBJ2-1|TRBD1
TGTGCCAGCAGCCCCTTCAGGGACAGGGGACAAGAGCAGTTCTTC
CASSPFRDRGQEQFF
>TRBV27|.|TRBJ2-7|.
TGTGCCAGCAGTCCATGGACCTTCAGGTCCTACGAGCAGTACTTC
CASSPWTFRSYEQYF
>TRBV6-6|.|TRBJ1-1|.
TGTGCCAGCGGCCTGGGGGGGGTCACTGAAGCTTTCTTT
CASGLGGVTEAFF
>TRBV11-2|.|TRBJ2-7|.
TGTGCCAGCAGCGTATTTCCGGGGTTGTACGAGCAGTACTTC
CASSVFPGLYEQYF
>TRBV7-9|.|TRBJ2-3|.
TGTGCCAGCAGCCCGATCACTCGGACCCTGGAAGGCGCAGATACGCAGTATTTT
CASSPITRTLEGADTQYF
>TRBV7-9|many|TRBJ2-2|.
TGTGCCAGCAGCTTAGTGACTAACACCGGGGAGCTGTTTTTT
CASSLVTNTGELFF
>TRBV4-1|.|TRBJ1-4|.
TGCGCCAGCAGCCAAGAAAACGGGGCGTCGACTAATGAAAAACTGTTTTTT
CASSQENGASTNEKLFF
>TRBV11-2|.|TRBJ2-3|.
TGTGCCAGCAGCTTAGTCAGCACAGATACGCAGTATTTT
CASSLVSTDTQYF
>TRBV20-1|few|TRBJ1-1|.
TGCAGTGCTCCGTCGGGCACTGAAGCTTTCTTT
CSAPSGTEAFF
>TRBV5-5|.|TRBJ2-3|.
TGTGCCAGCAGCTCTCCCGCCCAACAGGGTTTAACAGATACGCAGTATTTT
CASSSPAQQGLTDTQYF
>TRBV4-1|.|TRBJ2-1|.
TGCGCCAGCAGCCAAGGAAAGGGACTCCTCCACAATGAGCAGTTCTTC
CASSQGKGLLHNEQFF
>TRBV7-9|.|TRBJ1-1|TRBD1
TGTGCCAGCAGCCCCCAACAGGGGGCGAACACTGAAGCTTTCTTT
CASSPQQGANTEAFF
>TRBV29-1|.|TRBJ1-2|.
TGCAGCGGGCGCGGGGGGGCGTTGGATGGCTACACCTTC
CSGRGGALDGYTF
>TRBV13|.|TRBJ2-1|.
TGTGCCAGCAGCTTAGAGCGCTCCTACAATGAGCAGTTCTTC
CASSLERSYNEQFF
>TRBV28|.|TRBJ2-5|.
TGTGCCAGCAGTTCCCGGACGGCTCCGGAGACCCAGTACTTC
CASSSRTAPETQYF
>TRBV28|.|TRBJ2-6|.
TGTGCCAGCAGTTTTCCAGAAGCCACCCCTGGGGCCAACGTCCTGACTTTC
CASSFPEATPGANVLTF
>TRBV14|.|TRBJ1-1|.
TGTGCCAGCAGCCCGCTGATGGGGATTGAAGCTTTCTTT
CASSPLMGIEAFF
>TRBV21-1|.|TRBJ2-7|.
TGTGCCAGCAGCCGTACTAGCGACGAGCAGTACTTC
CASSRTSDEQYF
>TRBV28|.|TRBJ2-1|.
TGTGCCAGCACCGTGAGTGGGTCAAACAATGAGCAGTTCTTC
CASTVSGSNNEQFF
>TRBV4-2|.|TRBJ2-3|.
TGTGCCAGCAGCCAAGATCTAGATGGCCCAGATACGCAGTATTTT
CASSQDLDGPDTQYF
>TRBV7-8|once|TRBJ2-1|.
TGTGCCAGCAGCTTAGCAGGCGGCCTCTACAATGAGCAGTTCTTC
CASSLAGGLYNEQFF
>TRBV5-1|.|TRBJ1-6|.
TGCGCCAGCAGCTTGGAGGGTCGGGGTTCACCCCTCCACTTT
CASSLEGRGSPLHF
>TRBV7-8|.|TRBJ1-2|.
TGTGCCAGCAGCTCCAGCTATGGCTACACCTTC
CASSSSYGYTF
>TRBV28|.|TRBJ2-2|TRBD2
TGTGCCAGCAGTTGGGGACTAGCGGGAGTTGGCGGGGAGCTGTTTTTT
CASSWGLAGVGGELFF
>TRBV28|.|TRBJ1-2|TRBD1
TGTGCCAGCAGTTTAAGGCGGGGACAGGCATCCAACTATGGCTACACCTTC
CASSLRRGQASNYGYTF
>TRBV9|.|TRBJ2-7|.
TGTGCCAGCAGCGTAGGCCGCACAGGGATCGAGCAGTACTTC
CASSVGRTGIEQYF
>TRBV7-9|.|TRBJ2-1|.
TGTGCCAGCAGCTCGGGACTTAACTACAATGAGCAGTTCTTC
CASSSGLNYNEQFF
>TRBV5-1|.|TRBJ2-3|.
TGCGCCAGCAGCCATGATAGCACAGATACGCAGTATTTT
CASSHDSTDTQYF
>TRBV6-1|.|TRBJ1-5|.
TGTGCCAGCAGAACCGAACAGGGTTGGCATTTT
CASRTEQGWHF
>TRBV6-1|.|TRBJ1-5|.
TGTGCCAGCAGTGTAAGGGTCAATCAGCCCCAGCATTTT
CASSVRVNQPQHF
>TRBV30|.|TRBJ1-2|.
TGTGCCTGGAGTTCCCGTCTGGGGTTGGACACCTTC
CAWSSRLGLDTF
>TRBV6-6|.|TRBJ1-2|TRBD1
TGTGCCAGCAGTTATGACAGGGCCTCGAGCGGCTACACCTTC
CASSYDRASSGYTF
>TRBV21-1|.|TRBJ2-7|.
TGTGCCAGCAGCAAGGCGAAAGGGGGTCGTTCTCTCTACGAGCAGTACTTC
CASSKAKGGRSLYEQYF
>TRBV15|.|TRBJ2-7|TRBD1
TGTGCCACCAGCAGAGGCCGGGACAGGGGGTCGGGGCAGTACTTC
CATSRGRDRGSGQYF
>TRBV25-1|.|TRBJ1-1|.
TGTGCCAGCAGTGAGGGACTGCTGAACACTGAAGCTTTCTTT
CASSEGLLNTEAFF
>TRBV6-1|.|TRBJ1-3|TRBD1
TGTGCCAGCAGTGAATGGACAGGCTCTGGAAACACCATATATTTT
CASSEWTGSGNTIYF
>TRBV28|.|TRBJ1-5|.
TGTGCCAGTTCACTCGAGAGGAACGTCGATCAGCCCCAGCATTTT
CASSLERNVDQPQHF
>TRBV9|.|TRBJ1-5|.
TGTGCCAGCAGCGAGGGGGGGAGCAATCAGCCCCAGCATTTT
CASSEGGSNQPQHF
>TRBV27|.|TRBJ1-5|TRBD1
TGTGCCAGCAGTTTAAGCCCCCGGGGGACAGGCGGCCAGCATTTT
CASSLSPRGTGGQHF
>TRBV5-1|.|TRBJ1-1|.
TGCGCCAGCCTTGGATCCAACACTGAAGCTTTCTTT
CASLGSNTEAFF
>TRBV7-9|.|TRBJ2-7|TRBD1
TGTGCCAGCAACAAACAGGGGGAGAGCTCCTACGAGCAGTACTTC
CASNKQGESSYEQYF
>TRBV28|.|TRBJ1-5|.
TGTGCCAGCAGACGAACCGGGGACCCTAGCAATCAGCCCCAGCATTTT
CASRRTGDPSNQPQHF
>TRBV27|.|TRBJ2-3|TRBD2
TGTGCCAGCAGTTTACCCACACTAGCGGGAGGCACAGATACGCAGTATTTT
CASSLPTLAGGTDTQYF
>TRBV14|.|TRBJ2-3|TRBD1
TGTGCCAGCAGCCTGCTGACAGGGGGCACTGATACGCAGTATTTT
CASSLLTGGTDTQYF
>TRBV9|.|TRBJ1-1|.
TGTGCCAGCAGCGATTCGGTAGGGACTGAAGCTTTCTTT
CASSDSVGTEAFF
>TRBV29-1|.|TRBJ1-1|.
TGCAGCGTTGAGTGGGGCGGAAACACTGAAGCTTTCTTT
CSVEWGGNTEAFF